This paragraph covers one T cell receptor beta chain sequence. Its antigen is not yet known. Base quality data are lacking; no much larger clone is found one base away. Receptor amplification or capture employed the immunoSEQ multiplex PCR assay. For the multiplex PCR, a mixture combining 60 forward primers for TCR Vbeta segments and 13 reverse primers for TCR Jbeta segments was used. The CDR3 region of rearranged TCR beta genes was amplified from genomic DNA with a multiplex PCR assay. On the Illumina HiSeq System, the amplified TCR beta libraries were sequenced as 87-base-pair reads. As for the authors' bioinformatics: A later analysis counted approximately 84 million unique TCR beta chains across the 666 repertoires, and roughly 10 million of these chains were shared by at least two donors. A nearest-neighbor algorithm error-corrected the raw reads and collapsed the reads into unique sequences, merging closely related sequences to remove PCR and sequencing errors. Alignment of CDR3 sequences to IMGT reference sequences was used to assign V, D and J gene segments. For a sequence to be retained, a match of at least six nucleotides was required to both a V gene segment and a J gene segment. A rearrangement counted as productive if the CDR3 had no stop codons and remained in frame with V and J, and every other rearrangement counted as non-productive. Following IMGT convention, CDR3 was defined as the stretch from the second conserved V-encoded cysteine up to the conserved J-encoded phenylalanine. Sequences without an unambiguous match to a single V gene segment were excluded from the earlier analysis of over 500 of the donors. In an earlier analysis of approximately 550 of the donors, V segments were called functional above 56.7% productive rearrangements and were called segregating when the between-donor standard deviation exceeded 5%. A statistical classification framework was built to diagnose cytomegalovirus status from the catalog of TCR beta chain sequences. In a later analysis, V and J genes were assigned by comparing TCR nucleotide sequences against IMGT/GENE-DB human TR gene sequences. In a later analysis, CDR3 sequences and most-parsimonious VDJ recombination scenarios were assigned using the TCRdist pipeline. A later analysis defined each TCR beta chain by its CDR3 amino acid sequence plus V-gene family, and excluded reads lacking a unique V-gene family. To address suspected cross-contamination and a sequencing artifact, a later analysis removed several hundred highly shared, low-generation-probability nucleotide sequences. In a later analysis, a clonal expansion index for each public chain was calculated from normalized within-repertoire ranks of inferred template counts. In a later analysis, generation probabilities were computed with a VDJ recombination model fitted to out-of-frame rearrangements, and the resulting probabilities were checked against IGoR. A later analysis scored TCR-TCR, TCR-HLA and TCR-CMV co-occurrence with hypergeometric tests, applying a repertoire-size bias correction to TCR pairs. In a later analysis, false discovery rates were estimated by permuting HLA or CMV assignments 20 times. In a later analysis, co-occurring TCRs were grouped using DBSCAN, and TCRdist sequence similarity was added for clustering within HLA-allele-positive subsets. Repertoires with fewer than 30,000 or more than 120,000 public chains, plus five repertoires with anomalous nucleotide sharing, were excluded from co-occurrence clustering. TCRdb took over this immuneACCESS table, retaining in-frame rearrangements with V and J assigned. Such tables are incomplete; in checked studies, under half of the missing clones stem from an unresolved V gene, and the remainder is unexplained. From that table come the V and J calls and clone size; the DNA was used to work out D and trimming. In all, the sample holds fewer than 200,000 clones, and roughly two thirds of those were seen once. Approximately 2.8% of the sample belongs to the ten largest clones.

The germline V end is reduced by 5 bases and the J end by 11 bases; junction bases left unmatched: 14. Via the germline V gene (reference sequence), CDR1 is MNHEY and CDR2 SMNVEV. Spanning cysteine to phenylalanine, the CDR3 consists of 14 amino acids. Only CDR3 DNA remains: 42 bases, in frame from the first base. This entry is derived from a study of cytomegalovirus exposure and HLA in healthy donors (dated by TCRdb to 2016 to 2017). Notes on the research overall: An earlier analysis of some 600 of the donors reported approximately 280 Gb of sequence data and around 120 million unique TCR beta sequences obtained from 150 million to 200 million T cells. Approximately 310 gigabases of sequencing data and roughly 90 million unique TCR sequences were included in an early release covering several hundred HLA-typed donors. Of the 398 genotyped donors, 65% to 90% were placed in the genetic ancestry cluster associated with self-reported Caucasian donors. The study was designed to test whether signatures of past pathogen exposure could be identified by cataloging public T cell receptors. The study profiled the T cell repertoires of approximately 700 subjects by immunosequencing and related them to cytomegalovirus serostatus. Besides the first cohort of roughly 640 subjects, a separate validation cohort made up of around 120 different subjects was used. To predict cytomegalovirus infection status, the study combined high-throughput TCR immunosequencing, statistical association of individual TCRs with disease status, and machine learning. A later analysis re-analyzed previously published TCR beta repertoires from 650 to 800 donors and added high-resolution HLA genotyping to study TCR occurrence patterns. Rather than using new phenotypic data, the later analysis identified candidate immune exposures from TCR beta sequences and from how often those sequences occurred across donors. In an earlier analysis of 550 to 700 of the donors, high-throughput TCR beta sequencing was used to judge whether each TCR beta V gene segment behaved as functional or pseudogenic. Alongside the repertoire data, information on donor age, sex, ethnicity and CMV serostatus was compiled. A later genetic analysis used genome-wide SNP genotypes for about three fifths of the 666 donors, treating that subset as a discovery cohort. Every discovery cohort repertoire had been produced on one sequencing platform. HLA typing covered class I and class II loci at four-digit resolution. The number of typed donors differed by locus: about 629-630 for A, B, C, DRB1 and DQB1; 522 for DQA1; roughly 600 for DPA1; and 400 to 480 for DPB1. Because of strong linkage in the cohort, five DR-DQ haplotypes were treated as single units for association and clustering. Among roughly 400 genotyped donors of the cohort, an average of approximately 240,000 unique TCR beta nucleotide sequences were sequenced per donor, around a sixth of them non-productive. Beyond this particular receptor, the publication reports: A further reported finding was that TCR beta sequences accurately predicted the HLA-A and HLA-B alleles for most subjects in the first cohort. Presence/absence analyses assumed roughly uniform sequencing depth across donors, an assumption that may not hold. CMV serostatus was the only immune exposure information available for the cohort. An earlier analysis of approximately 600 of the donors showed that most TCR beta V segments appeared in productive rearrangements either about 90% or about 30% of the time, which broadly matched IMGT annotations. According to a later analysis, most CMV-associated TCR beta chains appeared to be HLA-restricted, and the HLA associations seemed to be driven largely by CMV exposure. In both the original and validation cohorts, the classifier was reported to diagnose cytomegalovirus status with high specificity and sensitivity. It was suggested by the authors that the approach could potentially be generalized to other disease states and immunological phenotypes. According to a later analysis, TCR association rates differed among HLA loci, with DRB1 alleles showing the most associated TCRs and HLA-C alleles showing the fewest. According to a later genetic analysis, donors in an Asian-associated ancestry cluster had fewer N-insertions in productive TCRs than the approximately 670-donor mean. In vitro tests confirmed that a few of the cytomegalovirus-associated TCR beta chains recognize cytomegalovirus antigens. Roughly 15 rarely observed V segments, including chromosome 9 orphons, were excluded from the earlier analysis of just under 600 of the donors because counts were too low. Assigning TCR associations to individual alleles was difficult when HLA alleles, especially DR and DQ, strongly co-occurred. V-gene and J-gene trimming of TCR beta chains was associated with a missense DCLRE1C variant in a later genetic analysis, and the association was replicated in an independent cohort. Correlated functional status among segregating V segments might be attributable to linkage disequilibrium, but an unknown experimental factor could not be ruled out. In a later analysis, several top co-occurrence clusters were reported to appear linked to parvovirus B19, influenza, CMV and Epstein-Barr virus. The study listed 164 TCR beta chains as associated with cytomegalovirus. Most TCR sequences were seen in very few donors, while some public TCRs were found in many individuals. This cohort had only TCR beta chains sequenced, and the lack of alpha or paired-chain data limited which features could be detected. A cluster of highly shared sequence variants was judged likely to be a technical artifact of the sequencing pipeline. Because the 87-base-pair reads could not distinguish some IMGT-functional V segments, including TRBV6-2 and TRBV6-3, those segments were excluded. Specific HLA alleles were associated with 15,000 to 20,000 TCR beta sequences at a false discovery rate of 0.05 in a later analysis. In a later analysis, HLA-associated TCR beta chains were found to be more clonally expanded and to have lower generation probabilities than equally common non-associated chains. Because HLA typing was missing for some donors at each locus, association tests included only the typed subset.

The cohort consisted of approximately 690 healthy bone marrow donors. At the time of sampling, all cohort members were nominally healthy, though unrecorded immune exposures were likely present. The donor was CMV seronegative and belonged to the group of 352 seronegative cohort members. Every donor gave a peripheral blood sample, and the peripheral blood mononuclear cells from that sample were used for TCR beta sequencing. Genomic DNA was extracted from the blood cell samples with the Qiagen DNeasy Blood Extraction Kit. The chain is assembled from TRBV27 and TRBJ2-7; 8 middle bases align to TRBD1. This TCR derives from a woman in her 30s in good health and CMV-seronegative. Sequenced input: PBMCs. The CDR3 reads CASSKAQGAGTEYF. The bases read TGTGCCAGCAGTAAAGCCCAGGGGGCTGGGACGGAGTACTTC.